This T cell receptor (beta chain) was retrieved from a study of siplizumab effects on memory and regulatory T cells. Findings and caveats of the study: With siplizumab, mappable alloreactive CD4+ clones averaged roughly 72% Treg-derived, versus around 30% in controls.

Clones were read by immunoSEQ multiplex PCR, and TCRdb kept only the in-frame ones, dropping some. The sample shows roughly 6,100 clones, less than 65% of them seen only once. On this clone: Its antigen is unknown.

The sequence was collected from a human donor in good health. The sequenced sample consisted of effector memory CD8+ T cells sorted from blood. Regarding subset: unstimulated CD8+ effector memory T cells.

CDR3 residues: CASSDAGNSPLHF. Written as DNA, the CDR3 is TGTGCCAGCAGTGACGCCGGGAATTCACCCCTCCACTTT. The chain employs TRBV6-4 and TRBJ1-6; D is undetermined. This CDR3 has 13 residues. V lost 2 bases and J 7 bases, leaving 6 bases between the germline ends. From germline, CDR1 is MRHNA and CDR2 SNTAGT.